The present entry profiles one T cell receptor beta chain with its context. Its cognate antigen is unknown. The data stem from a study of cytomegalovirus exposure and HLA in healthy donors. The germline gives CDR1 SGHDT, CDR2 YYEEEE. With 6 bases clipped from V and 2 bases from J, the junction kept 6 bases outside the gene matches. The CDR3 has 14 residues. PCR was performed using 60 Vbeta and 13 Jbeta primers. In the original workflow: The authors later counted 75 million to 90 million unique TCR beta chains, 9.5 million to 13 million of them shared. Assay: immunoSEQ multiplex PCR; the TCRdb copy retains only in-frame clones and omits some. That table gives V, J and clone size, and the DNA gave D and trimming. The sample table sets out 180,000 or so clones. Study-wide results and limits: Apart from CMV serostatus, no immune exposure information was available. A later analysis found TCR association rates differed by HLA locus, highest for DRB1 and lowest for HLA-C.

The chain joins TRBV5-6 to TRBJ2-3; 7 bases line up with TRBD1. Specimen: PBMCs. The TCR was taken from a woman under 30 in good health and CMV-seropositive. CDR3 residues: CASTNRGVTDTQYF. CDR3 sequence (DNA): TGTGCCAGCACCAACAGGGGTGTCACAGATACGCAGTATTTT.